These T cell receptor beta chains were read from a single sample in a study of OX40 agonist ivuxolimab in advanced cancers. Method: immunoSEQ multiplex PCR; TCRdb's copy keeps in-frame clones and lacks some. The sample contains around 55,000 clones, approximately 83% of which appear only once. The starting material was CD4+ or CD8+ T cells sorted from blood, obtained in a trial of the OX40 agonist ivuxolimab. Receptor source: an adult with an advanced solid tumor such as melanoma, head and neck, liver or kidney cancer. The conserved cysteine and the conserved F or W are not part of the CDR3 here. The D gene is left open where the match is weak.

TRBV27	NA	ASSRTYYNEQF
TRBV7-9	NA	ASSLGPQPQH
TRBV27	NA	ASRFMGQTYEQY
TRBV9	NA	ASSVVNRDNYGYT
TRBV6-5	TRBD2	ASSYRGLAKDEQF
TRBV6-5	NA	ASSYSIGGSQPQH
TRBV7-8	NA	ASRALETEDTQY
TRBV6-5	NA	ASRFGITGELF
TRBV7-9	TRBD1	ASSMGQMNTGELF
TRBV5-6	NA	ASSFLENTEAF
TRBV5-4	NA	ASSLWANVLT
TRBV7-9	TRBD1	ASSKRGPEQY
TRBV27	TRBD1	AILDRGLYGYT
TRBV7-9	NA	ASSLQTSYEQY
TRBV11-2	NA	ASSYGVGGINQPQH
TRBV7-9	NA	ASSYERAEAF
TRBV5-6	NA	ASSPTGSWAGELF
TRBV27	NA	ASSLSSGRTYEQY
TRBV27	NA	ASSLVPGANYGYT
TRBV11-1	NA	ASSFTEMNTEAF
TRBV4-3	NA	ASSKGLSLGNEQF
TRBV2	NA	ASSEPRGAMSSYEQY
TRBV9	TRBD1	ASSSITGGRNEQF
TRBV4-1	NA	ASSRTGMVRAF
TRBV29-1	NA	SVEGGDPDTHGD
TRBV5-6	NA	ASSWGDGEAF